Listed below are T cell receptor beta chains from one sample, sequenced in a study of cytomegalovirus exposure and HLA in healthy donors. The protocol was immunoSEQ multiplex PCR, while the TCRdb copy is restricted to in-frame clones and leaves out a portion. In the table there are 150,000 to 200,000 clones, 86% of which are singletons. Sequenced: PBMCs. Receptor source: a woman between 18 and 29 years old in good health and CMV-seronegative. CDR3s leave out the opening cysteine and the closing phenylalanine or tryptophan.

j_gene,v_gene,CDR3aa
TRBJ1-1,TRBV2,ASSEAYFLTEAF
TRBJ1-3,TRBV5-1,ASSLGGTGALTIY
TRBJ1-1,TRBV27,ASSPSDRGIMNTEAF
TRBJ2-7,TRBV28,ASRVAGGRYEQY
TRBJ1-6,TRBV30,AWSVLGTGSSPLH
TRBJ2-5,TRBV9,ASSVGLAGSLGETQY
TRBJ1-5,TRBV30,AWSGSADQPQH
TRBJ1-3,TRBV7-2,ASSARQGMSGNTIY
TRBJ2-7,TRBV6-1,ASSSTGTASGEQY
TRBJ2-5,TRBV15,ATSRGQQETQY
TRBJ1-2,TRBV27,ASSLGDRVGYT
TRBJ2-7,TRBV27,ASSPGLVGYEQY
TRBJ1-4,TRBV11-1,ASSPPGGEKLF
TRBJ2-7,TRBV7-9,ASSRGRATYEQY
TRBJ1-5,TRBV30,AWSVRENQPQH
TRBJ1-2,TRBV5-4,ASSLGTGLQNYGYT
TRBJ1-1,TRBV9,ASRQMNTEAF
TRBJ2-1,TRBV7-2,ASSLSGGAYNEQF
TRBJ2-2,TRBV19,ASSTGAITGELF
TRBJ2-3,TRBV2,ASSDMVGRTDTQY
TRBJ1-1,TRBV27,ASNSDRGTEAF
TRBJ1-2,TRBV28,ASTSRLSGTGASPNYGYT
TRBJ2-1,TRBV18,ASSPLIAGDSYNEQF
TRBJ1-2,TRBV6-4,ASSSLTDDYGYT
TRBJ2-7,TRBV28,ASSPADGRSYEQY
TRBJ1-1,TRBV5-8,ASRSRGGAEAF
TRBJ2-7,TRBV6-1,ASSGLGQGFYEQY
TRBJ1-1,TRBV28,ASSFYRELNTEAF
.,TRBV5-6,ASSLDRGGYEQY
TRBJ2-2,TRBV30,AWLQGAGGELF
TRBJ2-2,TRBV5-1,ASSGQGAGTGELF
TRBJ1-5,TRBV28,ASSLGQRDNQPQH
TRBJ1-1,TRBV19,ASSIRGDRGPRTEAF
TRBJ1-2,TRBV4-1,ASSQPTGRNYGYT
TRBJ1-5,TRBV28,ASVRRGGNQPQH
TRBJ1-2,TRBV2,ASIRQELRQGDT
TRBJ2-1,TRBV5-6,ASSLTGGANEQF
TRBJ1-4,TRBV11-2,ASSLGGGFNEKLF
TRBJ1-1,TRBV5-4,ASSLDRVGSEAF
TRBJ1-1,TRBV10-3,AISERLGTGEAF
TRBJ2-1,TRBV28,ASSPTSGGALGNEQF
TRBJ1-6,TRBV5-1,ASSLGQMDLNSPLH
TRBJ1-2,TRBV5-4,ASSSGTGDYGYT
TRBJ2-3,TRBV5-1,ASSLAQDTQY